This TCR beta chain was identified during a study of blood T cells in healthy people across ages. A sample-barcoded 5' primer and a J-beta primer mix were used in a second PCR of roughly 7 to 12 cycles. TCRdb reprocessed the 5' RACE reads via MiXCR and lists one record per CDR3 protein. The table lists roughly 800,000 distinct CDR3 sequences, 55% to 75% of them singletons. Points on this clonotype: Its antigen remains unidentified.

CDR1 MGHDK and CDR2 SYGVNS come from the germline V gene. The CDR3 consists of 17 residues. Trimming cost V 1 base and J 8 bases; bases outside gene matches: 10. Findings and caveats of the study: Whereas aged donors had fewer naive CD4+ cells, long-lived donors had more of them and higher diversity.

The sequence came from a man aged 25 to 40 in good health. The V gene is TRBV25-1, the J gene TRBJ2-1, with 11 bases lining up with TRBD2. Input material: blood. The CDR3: CASSESERTSGGYEQFF. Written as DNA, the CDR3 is TGTGCCAGCAGTGAATCTGAGCGAACTAGCGGGGGCTATGAGCAGTTCTTC.